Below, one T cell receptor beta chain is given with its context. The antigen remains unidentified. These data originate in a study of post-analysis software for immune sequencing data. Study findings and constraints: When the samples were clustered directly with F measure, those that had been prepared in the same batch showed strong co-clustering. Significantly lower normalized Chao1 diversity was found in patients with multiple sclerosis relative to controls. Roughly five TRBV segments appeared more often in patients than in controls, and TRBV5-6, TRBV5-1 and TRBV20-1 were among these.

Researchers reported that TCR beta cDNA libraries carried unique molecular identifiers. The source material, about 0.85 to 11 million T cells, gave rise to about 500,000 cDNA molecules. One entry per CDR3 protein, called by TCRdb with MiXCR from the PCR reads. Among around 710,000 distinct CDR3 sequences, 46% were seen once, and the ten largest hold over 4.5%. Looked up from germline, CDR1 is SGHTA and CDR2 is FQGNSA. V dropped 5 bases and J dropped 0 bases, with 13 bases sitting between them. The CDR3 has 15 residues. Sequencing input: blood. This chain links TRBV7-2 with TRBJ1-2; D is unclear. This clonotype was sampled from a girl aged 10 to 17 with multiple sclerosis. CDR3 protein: CASSQSPPPNYGYTF. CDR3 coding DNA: TGTGCCAGCAGCCAGTCCCCCCCTCCTAACTATGGCTACACCTTC.